The present TCR beta chain was sequenced within a study of blood T cell repertoires in COVID-19. Measured with immunoSEQ multiplex PCR; TCRdb has only the in-frame clones, and not every one. The sample gives 55,000 to 65,000 clones, more than 75% of which show up once; around 1.5% is in the top ten. The CDR3 length is 15 residues. The J segment lost 7 bases and the V segment lost 4 bases, leaving 7 bases of the junction unmatched. Per the germline V gene, CDR1 is SGHDT and CDR2 is YYEEEE. Material: peripheral blood. This sequence joins TRBV5-6 and TRBJ1-6, with 8 bases aligning to TRBD1. The receptor was derived from a human donor in a cohort sampled during active COVID-19. CDR3 residues: CASSVRDRLNSPLHF. CDR3 coding DNA: TGTGCCAGCAGCGTCCGGGACAGGTTAAATTCACCCCTCCACTTT.